This T cell receptor (beta chain) stems from a study of OX40 agonist ivuxolimab in advanced cancers. Study summary: Patients receiving dose escalation had hepatocellular carcinoma, melanoma, renal cell or head and neck cancer.

About this clone itself: Its antigen is unknown.

In germline, CDR1 is SGDLS, CDR2 YYNGEE. Trimming shortened V by 5 bases and J by 8 bases, and 10 bases separated the two germline ends. This CDR3 spans 12 amino acids. Sampling of blood occurred at baseline, cycle 4 day 1, and cycle 7 day 1. General study findings and limits: Blood T cells, both CD4+ and CD8+, expanded clonally by week 6 at 0.1 to 3.0 mg/kg.

Sequenced by immunoSEQ multiplex PCR; TCRdb stores in-frame clones only, minus some. Here the sample spans about 46,000 clones, 85% to 90% being singletons. This receptor was obtained from an adult with an advanced solid tumor such as melanoma, head and neck, liver or kidney cancer. The V call is TRBV9, the J call TRBJ2-2; D may be TRBD2 (5 bases). Sequenced here: CD4+ or CD8+ T cells sorted from blood, sampled in a trial of the OX40 agonist ivuxolimab. The CDR3 loop is CASREGSGELFF. The CDR3, as DNA: TGTGCCAGCAGAGAGGGTTCGGGGGAGCTGTTTTTT.